This T cell receptor (beta chain) came from a study of CD8+ T cells in alopecia areata. The study's findings and limits: Affected scalp, especially in alopecia totalis/universalis, had a higher clonality than normal scalp did.

Obtained from alopecia areata patients were lesional scalp punch biopsies along with peripheral blood. After isolation, RNA underwent reverse transcription to generate cDNA as the sequencing template. The table came from immunoSEQ multiplex PCR; TCRdb's copy has only in-frame clones and leaves some out. The sample consists of roughly 120,000 clones, approximately 38% of them appearing once. CDR3 length: 14 residues. Per germline, CDR1 SNHLY and CDR2 FYNNEI. V was clipped by 0 bases and J by 6 bases, with 12 bases between them. Points on this clone: The antigen remains unidentified.

This TCR was recovered from a human donor with alopecia areata. The gene calls are TRBV2 and TRBJ2-7; D unresolved. Sequenced: CD4+ T cells sorted from blood. The CDR3 DNA sequence: TGTGCCAGCAGTGAAGCGCGCGGTAATCGCGAGCAGTACTTC. Residues: CASSEARGNREQYF. The variable domain in full, with the rest retrieved from reference TRBV2 and TRBJ2-7, is EPEVTQTPSHQVTQMGQEVILRCVPISNHLYFYWYRQILGQKVEFLVSFYNNEISEKSEIFDDQFSVERPDGSNFTLKIRSTKLEDSAMYFCASSEARGNREQYFGPGTRLTVT.